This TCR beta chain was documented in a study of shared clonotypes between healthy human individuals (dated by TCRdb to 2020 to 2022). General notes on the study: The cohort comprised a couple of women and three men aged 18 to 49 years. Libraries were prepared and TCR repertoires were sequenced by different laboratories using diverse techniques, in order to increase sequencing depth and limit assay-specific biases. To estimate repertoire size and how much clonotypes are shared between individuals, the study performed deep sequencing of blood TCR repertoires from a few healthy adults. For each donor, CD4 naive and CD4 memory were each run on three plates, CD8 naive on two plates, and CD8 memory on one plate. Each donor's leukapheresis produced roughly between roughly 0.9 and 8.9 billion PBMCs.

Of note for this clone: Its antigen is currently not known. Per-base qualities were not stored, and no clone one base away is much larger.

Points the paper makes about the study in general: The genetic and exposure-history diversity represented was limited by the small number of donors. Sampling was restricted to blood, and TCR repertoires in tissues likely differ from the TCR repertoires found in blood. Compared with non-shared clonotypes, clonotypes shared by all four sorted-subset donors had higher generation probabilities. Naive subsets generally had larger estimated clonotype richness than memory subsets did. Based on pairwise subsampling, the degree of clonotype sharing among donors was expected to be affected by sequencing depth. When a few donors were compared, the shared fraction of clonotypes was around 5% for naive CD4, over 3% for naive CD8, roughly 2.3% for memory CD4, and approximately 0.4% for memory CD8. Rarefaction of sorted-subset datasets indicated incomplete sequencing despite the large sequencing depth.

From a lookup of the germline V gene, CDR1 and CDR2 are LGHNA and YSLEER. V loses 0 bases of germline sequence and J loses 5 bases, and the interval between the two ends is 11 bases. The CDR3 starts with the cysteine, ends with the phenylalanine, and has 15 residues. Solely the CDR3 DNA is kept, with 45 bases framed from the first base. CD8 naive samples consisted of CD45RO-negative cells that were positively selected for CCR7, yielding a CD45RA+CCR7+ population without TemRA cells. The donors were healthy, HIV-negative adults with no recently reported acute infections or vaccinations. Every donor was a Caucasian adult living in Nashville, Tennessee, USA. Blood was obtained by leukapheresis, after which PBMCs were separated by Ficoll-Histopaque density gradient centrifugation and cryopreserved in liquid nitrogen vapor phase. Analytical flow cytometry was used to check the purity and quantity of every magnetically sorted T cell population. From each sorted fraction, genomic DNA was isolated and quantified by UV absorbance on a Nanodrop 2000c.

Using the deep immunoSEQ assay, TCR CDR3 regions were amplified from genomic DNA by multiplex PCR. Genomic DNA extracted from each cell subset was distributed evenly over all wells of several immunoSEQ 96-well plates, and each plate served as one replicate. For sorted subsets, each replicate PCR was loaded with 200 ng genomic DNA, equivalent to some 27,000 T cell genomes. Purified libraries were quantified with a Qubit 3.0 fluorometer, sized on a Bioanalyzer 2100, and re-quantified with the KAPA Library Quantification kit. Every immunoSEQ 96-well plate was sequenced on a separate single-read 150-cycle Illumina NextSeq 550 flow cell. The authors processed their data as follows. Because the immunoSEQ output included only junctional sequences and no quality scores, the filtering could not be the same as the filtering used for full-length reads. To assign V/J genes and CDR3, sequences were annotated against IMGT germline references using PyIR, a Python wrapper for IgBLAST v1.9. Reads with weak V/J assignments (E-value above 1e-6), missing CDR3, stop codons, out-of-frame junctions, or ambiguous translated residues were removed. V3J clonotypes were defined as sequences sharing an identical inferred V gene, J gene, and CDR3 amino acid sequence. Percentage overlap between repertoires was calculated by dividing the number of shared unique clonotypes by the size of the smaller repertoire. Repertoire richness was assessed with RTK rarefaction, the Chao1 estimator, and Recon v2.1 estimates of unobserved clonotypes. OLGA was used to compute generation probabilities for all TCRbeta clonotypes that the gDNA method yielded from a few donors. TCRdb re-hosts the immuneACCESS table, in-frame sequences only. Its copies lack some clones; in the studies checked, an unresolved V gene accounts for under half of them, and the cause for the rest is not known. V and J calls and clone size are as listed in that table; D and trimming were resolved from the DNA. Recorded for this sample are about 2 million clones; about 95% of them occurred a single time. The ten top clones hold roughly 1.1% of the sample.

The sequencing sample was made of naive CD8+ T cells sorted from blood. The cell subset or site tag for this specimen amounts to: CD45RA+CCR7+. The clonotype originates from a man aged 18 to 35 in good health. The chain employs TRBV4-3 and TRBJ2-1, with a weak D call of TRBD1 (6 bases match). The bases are TGCGCCAGCAGCCAAGAAGGACAGACCAACAATGAGCAGTTCTTC. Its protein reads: CASSQEGQTNNEQFF.